This T cell receptor (beta chain) appears in the sequencing data of a study of cytomegalovirus exposure and HLA in healthy donors. Whole-study findings and limits: Association of a missense DCLRE1C variant with TCR beta V- and J-gene trimming was reported in a later analysis.

Comments on this clone: Its specificity is not known.

The CDR3 spans 17 residues. V lost 4 bases, J lost 5 bases, and 19 bases lay in between. Germline-derived CDR1 and CDR2 are SGHRS and YFSETQ. In nominal health when sampled, donors likely had unrecorded immune exposures nonetheless. The PCR ran on 60 Vbeta and 13 Jbeta primers. Repertoires were generated with immunoSEQ multiplex PCR, while TCRdb's copy carries only in-frame clones and drops some. The sample has about 260,000 clones, almost 85% seen once. Sequencing input: PBMCs. The chain carries TRBV5-1 and TRBJ1-6, with D possibly TRBD1 on 6 matching bases. This TCR derives from a woman aged 40 to 50 in good health and CMV-seropositive. CDR3 sequence (DNA): TGCGCCAGCAGCCTCTCTAAGGGCCAGGGGAATAATTCACCCCTCCACTTT. Translation gives CASSLSKGQGNNSPLHF.